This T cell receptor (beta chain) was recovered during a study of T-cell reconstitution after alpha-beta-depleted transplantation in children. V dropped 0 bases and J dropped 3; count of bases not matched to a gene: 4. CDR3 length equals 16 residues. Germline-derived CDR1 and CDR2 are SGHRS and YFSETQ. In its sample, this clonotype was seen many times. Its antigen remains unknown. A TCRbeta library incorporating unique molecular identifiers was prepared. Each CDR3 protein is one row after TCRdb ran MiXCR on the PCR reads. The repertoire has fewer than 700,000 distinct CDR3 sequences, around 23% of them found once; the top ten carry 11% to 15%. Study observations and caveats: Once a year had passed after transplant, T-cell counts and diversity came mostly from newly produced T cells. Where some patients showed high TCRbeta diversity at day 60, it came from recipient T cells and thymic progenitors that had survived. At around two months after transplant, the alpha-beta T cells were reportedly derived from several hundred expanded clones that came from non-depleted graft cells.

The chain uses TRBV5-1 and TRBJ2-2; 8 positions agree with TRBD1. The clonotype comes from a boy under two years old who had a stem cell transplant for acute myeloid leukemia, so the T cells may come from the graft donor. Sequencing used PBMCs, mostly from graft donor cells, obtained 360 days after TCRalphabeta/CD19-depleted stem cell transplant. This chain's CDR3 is CASSLVRTGYTGELFF. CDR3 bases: TGCGCCAGCAGCTTGGTACGGACAGGGTACACCGGGGAGCTGTTTTTT.